This T cell receptor (beta chain) was found in a study of cytomegalovirus exposure and HLA in healthy donors (dated by TCRdb to between 2016 and 2019). Regarding the study in general: According to an earlier analysis of a few hundred of the donors, roughly 180 million T cells yielded 117 million unique TCR beta sequences and 250 to 350 Gb of sequence data. To predict cytomegalovirus infection status, the study brought together high-throughput TCR immunosequencing, statistical association of individual TCRs with disease status, and machine learning. The number of donors typed differed by locus, with roughly 620-630 for A, B, C, DRB1 and DQB1, 522 for DQA1, some 570 for DPA1, and 450 to 480 for DPB1. Among roughly 370 genotyped donors of the cohort, an average of about 240,000 unique TCR beta nucleotide sequences were sequenced per donor, roughly a sixth of them non-productive. Rather than drawing on any new phenotypic data, the later analysis identified candidate immune exposures from TCR beta sequences and the way those sequences occurred across donors. Both class I and class II loci were covered by HLA typing, at four-digit resolution. To study patterns of TCR occurrence, a later analysis re-analyzed previously published TCR beta repertoires from hundreds of donors and added high-resolution HLA genotyping. Along with the approximately 700-subject first cohort, a separate validation cohort of over 90 different subjects was used. Every discovery cohort repertoire had been produced on one sequencing platform. An early release covering 550 to 650 HLA-typed donors comprised about 310 gigabases of sequencing data and some 79 million unique TCR sequences. Alongside the repertoire data, information on donor age, sex, ethnicity and CMV serostatus was compiled. The study was designed to test whether signatures of past pathogen exposure could be identified by cataloging public T cell receptors. Genome-wide SNP genotypes for about 65% of the roughly 670 donors were used in a later genetic analysis, which treated that subset as a discovery cohort. Using immunosequencing, the study profiled T cell repertoires from approximately 700 subjects and related those repertoires to cytomegalovirus serostatus. Roughly 5 DR-DQ haplotypes were handled as single units for association and clustering because linkage in the cohort was strong. In an earlier analysis of more than 550 of the donors, high-throughput TCR beta sequencing was used to judge whether each TCR beta V gene segment behaved as functional or pseudogenic. Among the approximately 400 genotyped donors, around 79% belonged to the genetic ancestry cluster associated with self-reported Caucasian donors. What the research found in general, with its limitations: The classifier was reported to diagnose cytomegalovirus status with high specificity and sensitivity in both the original and validation cohorts. Some IMGT-functional V segments, including TRBV6-2 and TRBV6-3, could not be distinguished by the 87-base-pair reads and were therefore excluded. Linkage disequilibrium might explain the correlated functional status among segregating V segments, but an unknown experimental factor could not be ruled out. While some public TCRs were present in many individuals, most TCR sequences turned up only very rarely across donors. In a later analysis, HLA-associated TCR beta chains showed more clonal expansion and lower generation probabilities than non-associated chains that were equally common. Strong co-occurrence of HLA alleles, especially DR and DQ, made assigning TCR associations to individual alleles difficult. This cohort had only TCR beta chains sequenced, and the lack of alpha or paired-chain data limited which features could be detected. It was suggested by the authors that the approach could potentially be generalized to other disease states and immunological phenotypes. Several of the top co-occurrence clusters appeared to be linked to parvovirus B19, influenza, CMV and Epstein-Barr virus, according to a later analysis. A later genetic analysis reported fewer N-insertions in productive TCRs among donors in an Asian-associated ancestry cluster than the roughly 720-donor mean. Immune exposure information for the cohort was limited to CMV serostatus. An association between a missense DCLRE1C variant and V-gene and J-gene trimming of TCR beta chains was found in a later genetic analysis and replicated in an independent cohort. According to a later analysis, most CMV-associated TCR beta chains appeared to be HLA-restricted, and the HLA associations seemed to be driven largely by CMV exposure. An earlier analysis of approximately 500 of the donors showed that most TCR beta V segments appeared in productive rearrangements either about 87% or about 30% of the time, which broadly matched IMGT annotations. A few of the identified cytomegalovirus-associated TCR beta chains were confirmed in vitro to be specific for cytomegalovirus antigens. A group of highly shared sequence variants was considered likely to be a technical artifact of the sequencing pipeline. A further reported finding was that TCR beta sequences accurately predicted the HLA-A and HLA-B alleles for most subjects in the first cohort. The study listed 150 to 200 TCR beta chains as associated with cytomegalovirus. Because counts were too low, about 18 rarely observed V segments, including chromosome 9 orphons, were excluded from the earlier analysis of around 590 of the donors. Sequencing depth was assumed to be roughly uniform across donors in the presence/absence analyses, though that assumption may not hold. Because HLA typing was missing for some donors at each locus, association tests included only the typed subset. In a later analysis, the rate of TCR association differed among HLA loci, with DRB1 alleles having the most associated TCRs and HLA-C alleles having the fewest. In a later analysis, 16,951 TCR beta sequences were associated with specific HLA alleles at a false discovery rate of 0.05.

From its cysteine to its phenylalanine, the CDR3 spans 16 amino acids. Only the CDR3 region is kept as DNA, spanning 48 bases read in frame from base 1. Between the V and J ends, shortened by 0 bases and 2 bases respectively, the junction contains 12 bases. Via the germline V gene, CDR1 is SGHDN and CDR2 FVKESK. In total, approximately 700 healthy bone marrow donors made up the cohort. Cohort members were all nominally healthy when sampled, although unrecorded immune exposures were likely present. The donor tested CMV seropositive, placing the donor among the 310 or so seropositive members of the cohort. A peripheral blood sample was collected from each donor, and TCR beta sequencing was performed on peripheral blood mononuclear cells. The Qiagen DNeasy Blood Extraction Kit was used to extract genomic DNA from the blood cell samples. The library was generated by the immunoSEQ multiplex PCR assay. For the multiplex PCR, a mixture combining 60 forward primers for TCR Vbeta segments and 13 reverse primers for TCR Jbeta segments was used. The CDR3 region of rearranged TCR beta genes was amplified from genomic DNA by a multiplex PCR assay. The amplified TCR beta libraries were sequenced on the Illumina HiSeq System as 87-base-pair reads. The authors' analysis ran thus. A later analysis counted about 80 million unique TCR beta chains across the 700 or so repertoires, and around 12 million of these chains were shared by at least two donors. A nearest-neighbor algorithm error-corrected the raw reads and collapsed the reads into unique sequences, merging closely related sequences to remove PCR and sequencing errors. CDR3 sequences were aligned to IMGT reference sequences to assign V, D and J gene segments. For a sequence to be retained, a match of at least six nucleotides to both a V gene segment and a J gene segment was required. Rearrangements were classified as productive when the CDR3 lacked stop codons and remained in frame with V and J, and all other rearrangements were classified as non-productive. CDR3 was defined by IMGT convention, running from the second conserved V-encoded cysteine to the conserved J-encoded phenylalanine. The earlier analysis of roughly 590 of the donors excluded sequences that lacked an unambiguous match to a single V gene segment. An earlier analysis of a few hundred of the donors classified V segments as functional when productive rearrangements were above 56.7% and as segregating when the standard deviation between donors was above 5%. A statistical classification framework was built for diagnosing cytomegalovirus status from the catalog of TCR beta chain sequences. V and J gene assignment, in a later analysis, came from comparing TCR nucleotide sequences with IMGT/GENE-DB human TR gene sequences. A later analysis assigned CDR3 sequences and most-parsimonious VDJ recombination scenarios with the TCRdist pipeline. In a later analysis, each TCR beta chain was defined by its CDR3 amino acid sequence together with its V-gene family, and reads without a unique V-gene family were excluded. In a later analysis, around 650 highly shared, low-generation-probability nucleotide sequences were removed to address suspected cross-contamination and a sequencing artifact. In a later analysis, a clonal expansion index for each public chain was calculated from normalized within-repertoire ranks of inferred template counts. In a later analysis, generation probabilities were computed using a VDJ recombination model fitted to out-of-frame rearrangements, and the results were checked against IGoR. In a later analysis, TCR-TCR, TCR-HLA and TCR-CMV co-occurrence was scored with hypergeometric tests, and a repertoire-size bias correction was applied to TCR pairs. To estimate false discovery rates, a later analysis permuted the HLA or CMV assignments 20 times. A later analysis grouped co-occurring TCRs with DBSCAN, adding TCRdist sequence similarity when clustering within HLA-allele-positive subsets. Co-occurrence clustering excluded repertoires with fewer than 30,000 or more than 120,000 public chains, plus five with anomalous nucleotide sharing. TCRdb took this table from immuneACCESS and kept in-frame rearrangements with V and J called. Such tables lack part of the clones; where checked against another copy, unresolved V genes explain under half of the gap, and the rest is unexplained. D and trimming were read from the DNA, whereas the V and J calls and clone size are those reported in that table. The sample includes tens of thousands of clones, with 60% to 80% observed a single time. The ten biggest clones cover around 15% of the sample.

About this clone itself: The antigen it binds to is not known. Per-nucleotide qualities are absent, and no much larger clonotype sits a single base away.

The sequence is built from TRBV14 and TRBJ2-3; no D gene is confidently identified. The clonotype was recovered from a woman between 45 and 60 years old in good health and CMV-seropositive. Sequencing used PBMCs. CDR3 sequence: CASSQDHRAFTDTQYF. In nucleotide form, the sequence is TGTGCCAGCAGCCAAGATCACCGAGCGTTCACAGATACGCAGTATTTT.